The 5 T cell receptor beta chains below all came from one sample that was sequenced in a study of T cells in tuberculosis. Generated by immunoSEQ multiplex PCR, the TCRdb table keeps only in-frame clones and is missing some. The table lists 60,000 or so clones, 81% of them singletons, with around 13% in the top ten. Sorting used thawed, overnight-rested PBMC stained with anti-CD3, a viability dye and GMM-loaded CD1B tetramer. CD1B tetramers were loaded with Rhodococcus equi-derived C32 glucose monomycolate. The sample taken for sequencing was CD1b-GMM tetramer-negative cells sorted from PBMCs. These receptors all stem from an adult woman with latent tuberculosis.

This clone has a single count. This chain links TRBV2 with TRBJ2-3; TRBD2 agrees at 9 bases. Unmatched junction bases numbered 5, after V lost 2 bases and J lost 5 bases. The germline V gene encodes CDR1 SNHLY and CDR2 FYNNEI. This CDR3 is built from 15 residues. CDR3 residues: CASSELSGGQDTQYF. The DNA for the CDR3 is TGTGCCAGCAGTGAATTGAGCGGGGGGCAAGATACGCAGTATTTT. The whole variable domain, filled in from reference TRBV2 and TRBJ2-3, reads EPEVTQTPSHQVTQMGQEVILRCVPISNHLYFYWYRQILGQKVEFLVSFYNNEISEKSEIFDDQFSVERPDGSNFTLKIRSTKLEDSAMYFCASSELSGGQDTQYFGPGTRLTVL.

The V call is TRBV28, the J call TRBJ2-5; 9 bases match TRBD1. V lost 10 bases and J lost 1; bases outside the gene matches: 13. Germline V gene data show CDR1 as MDHEN and CDR2 as SYDVKM. This CDR3 has 16 amino acids. The CDR3 spells CATNLPGQGAQETQYF. CDR3 coding DNA: TGTGCCACTAACCTTCCGGGACAGGGTGCCCAAGAGACCCAGTACTTC.

The J gene is TRBJ2-5, the V gene TRBV14, with 8 bases identical to TRBD2. Germline V gives CDR1 SGHDN, CDR2 FVKESK. The CDR3 runs 15 residues. V lost 0 bases and J lost 4; bases outside the gene matches: 4. CDR3 sequence reads: CASSQERLAGETQYF. In nucleotides, the CDR3 is TGTGCCAGCAGCCAAGAGCGTCTAGCGGGAGAGACCCAGTACTTC.

V usage is TRBV5-1 and J usage is TRBJ2-2; D is ambiguous. The CDR3 runs 15 residues. Trimming stripped 3 bases from V and 9 bases from J, with 18 bases between. The V gene's germline CDR1 is SGHRS and CDR2 YFSETQ. The CDR3 region is CASSSPPPRSRELFF. CDR3 coding DNA: TGCGCCAGCAGCTCCCCGCCGCCACGGTCCAGGGAGCTGTTTTTT.

The gene calls are TRBV7-7 and TRBJ2-2, with D possibly matching TRBD2 (5 bases). The V end lost 4 bases, the J end lost 7 bases, and 16 bases lay between the germline ends. The CDR3 has 15 amino acids. The germline CDR1 and CDR2 sequences are SSHAT and FNYEAQ (reference sequence). CDR3 nucleotides: TGTGCCAGCAGCTCGTCCGGGATTATGGGCGGGGAGCTGTTTTTT. It codes for CASSSSGIMGGELFF.